A selection of T cell receptor beta chains follows, all from one sample in a study of blood T cell repertoires in COVID-19. The protocol was immunoSEQ multiplex PCR, while the TCRdb copy is restricted to in-frame clones and leaves out a portion. The sample contains about 240,000 clones, roughly 80% of which appear only once. The sequenced sample consisted of peripheral blood. The receptor set was obtained from a woman in her late teens or twenties with acute or convalescent COVID-19. The CDR3 runs from the conserved cysteine through the conserved F or W. The D gene is left open where the match is weak. The listing skips clone size in some rows; elsewhere it reads once, few, many or a size class.

. | . | TRBJ2-2 | TRBV2 | TGTGCCAGCAGCTGGGGACAGAACACCGGGGAGCTGTTTTTT | CASSWGQNTGELFF
. | TRBD2 | TRBJ2-2 | TRBV27 | TGTGCCAGCAGTTTGATTCTAAGGAGCGGGAGAGACACCGGGGAGCTGTTTTTT | CASSLILRSGRDTGELFF
. | TRBD2 | TRBJ2-5 | TRBV6-2/TRBV6-3 | TGTGCCAGCAGTTACGGTAATAGCGGGCTACGAGAGACCCAGTACTTC | CASSYGNSGLRETQYF
few | . | TRBJ1-6 | TRBV6-1 | TGTGCCAGCAGTGAAAAAATAGGGGTCCCCCTCCACTTT | CASSEKIGVPLHF
. | . | TRBJ1-1 | TRBV28 | TGTGCCAGCAGCCGGGACACAGACACTGAAGCTTTCTTT | CASSRDTDTEAFF
. | TRBD2 | TRBJ2-1 | TRBV27 | TGTGCCAGCAAAGGGACTAGCGGCTCCTACAATGAGCAGTTCTTC | CASKGTSGSYNEQFF
. | TRBD1 | TRBJ1-1 | TRBV4-3 | TGCGCCAGCAGCCAAACTCCATCAGGGGGAAACCAAGCTTTCTTT | CASSQTPSGGNQAFF
. | TRBD2 | TRBJ2-5 | TRBV4-3 | TGCGCCAGCAGCCCGGGACTAGCGGGAGTTTCAGAGACCCAGTACTTC | CASSPGLAGVSETQYF
. | . | TRBJ2-4 | TRBV11-2 | TGTGCCAGCATTTGGGGGGGCGCATCGAAAAACATTCAGTACTTC | CASIWGGASKNIQYF
. | TRBD2 | TRBJ2-1 | TRBV27 | TGTGCCAGCTCAAGGAGATCCGGGACTAGCGGATACAATGAGCAGTTCTTC | CASSRRSGTSGYNEQFF
. | TRBD1 | TRBJ1-5 | TRBV10-3 | TGTGCCATCAGCGACAGGGGTTCGGGTCAGCCCCAGCATTTT | CAISDRGSGQPQHF
. | . | TRBJ2-7 | TRBV15 | TGTGCCACCACCGCCGTGGAGGACCCCAACTACGAGCAGTACTTC | CATTAVEDPNYEQYF
. | TRBD2 | TRBJ2-3 | TRBV6-4 | TGTGCCAGCAGTGGAATAGCGGGAGGAGCGGATACGCAGTATTTT | CASSGIAGGADTQYF
. | . | TRBJ1-2 | TRBV6-2/TRBV6-3 | TGTGCCAGCAGTTACCCCCACCCACCGACAGTGAACAACTATGGCTACACCTTC | CASSYPHPPTVNNYGYTF
few | . | TRBJ2-3 | TRBV2 | TGTGCCAGCAGTGTCGTAGTAAAAGATACGCAGTATTTT | CASSVVVKDTQYF
few | TRBD2 | TRBJ2-5 | TRBV30 | TGTGCCTGGAGTGGCCTAGCGGTGGGGGAGACCCAGTACTTC | CAWSGLAVGETQYF
. | . | TRBJ1-3 | TRBV30 | TGTGCCTGGAGCAAGGGACACCAAATCTCTGGAAACACCATATATTTT | CAWSKGHQISGNTIYF
. | TRBD2 | TRBJ2-3 | TRBV5-4 | TGTGCCAGCAGCCCGGGACTAGCGAGGAGCACAGATACGCAGTATTTT | CASSPGLARSTDTQYF
once | . | TRBJ1-1 | TRBV19 | TGTGCCAGTAGTATAGTAGCAGCGAACACTGAAGCTTTCTTT | CASSIVAANTEAFF
. | TRBD1 | TRBJ1-6 | TRBV5-1 | TGCGCCAGCAGCTTGGGGCAAGGACAGGACATGGTGAGGGGTAATTCACCCCTCCACTTT | CASSLGQGQDMVRGNSPLHF
. | . | TRBJ2-2 | TRBV5-5 | TGTGCCAGCAGCTTCCACAGGGACACCGGGGAGCTGTTTTTT | CASSFHRDTGELFF
. | . | TRBJ2-2 | TRBV28 | TGTGCCAGCAGTTTATACGGACAGCGAAGGGCAACCGGGGAGCTGTTTTTT | CASSLYGQRRATGELFF
. | TRBD1 | TRBJ1-6 | TRBV27 | TGTGCCAGCAGTTTCCAGGGGGCGCGGGTTAATTCACCCCTCCACTTT | CASSFQGARVNSPLHF
few | . | TRBJ1-2 | TRBV2 | TGTGCCAGCAGTGAAGGGGTGGGGAGGACTTATGGCTACACCTTC | CASSEGVGRTYGYTF
. | TRBD1 | TRBJ2-2 | TRBV11-3 | TGTGCCAGCAGCTTGGGACAGGGGAGCACCGGGGAGCTGTTTTTT | CASSLGQGSTGELFF
. | TRBD1 | TRBJ2-1 | TRBV7-7 | TGTGCTAGCAGCCCAATCTCCGGGACAGGGGGCATCTCCTACAATGAGCAGTTCTTC | CASSPISGTGGISYNEQFF
. | TRBD2 | TRBJ2-7 | TRBV6-6 | TGTGCCAGCAGTTACGGACTAGCGGGAGAATACGAGCAGTACTTC | CASSYGLAGEYEQYF
. | . | TRBJ2-2 | TRBV6-2/TRBV6-3 | TGTGCCAGCAGTTATCCCTCTTTGAACACCGGGGAGCTGTTTTTT | CASSYPSLNTGELFF
once | TRBD1 | TRBJ2-7 | TRBV27 | TGTGCCAGCAGTTACGACAGGGGGTCCTACGAGCAGTACTTC | CASSYDRGSYEQYF
. | TRBD2 | TRBJ2-3 | TRBV7-9 | TGTGCCAGCAGCGTCATTACTAGCGGAGTGGGCACAGATACGCAGTATTTT | CASSVITSGVGTDTQYF
. | TRBD2 | TRBJ2-1 | TRBV5-1 | TGCGCCAGCAGCTTGGCCTTGGCTAGCGGGAGTTACTACAATGAGCAGTTCTTC | CASSLALASGSYYNEQFF
few | TRBD1 | TRBJ2-7 | TRBV6-5 | TGTGCCAGCAGTAGCCGCCCGACAGGGGGCAACGAGCAGTACTTC | CASSSRPTGGNEQYF
. | . | TRBJ1-1 | TRBV6-5 | TGTGCCAGCAGTTACATGGGGACCGGGGGCACTGAAGCTTTCTTT | CASSYMGTGGTEAFF
. | . | TRBJ2-5 | TRBV18 | TGTGCCAGCTCACCACGCGCCGGGGAGACCCAGTACTTC | CASSPRAGETQYF
few | . | TRBJ1-1 | TRBV19 | TGTGCCAGTAGTATAGGGGGTAACAGGGTTGAAGCTTTCTTT | CASSIGGNRVEAFF
. | TRBD2 | TRBJ2-1 | TRBV9 | TGTGCCAGCAGCGTAGGTACTAGCGGTATCGATGAGCAGTTCTTC | CASSVGTSGIDEQFF